Listed below are T cell receptor beta chains from one sample, sequenced in a study of CXCR3-negative and CXCR3-positive naive CD8 T cells. TCRdb reprocessed the 5' RACE reads; each CDR3 protein has one entry and no DNA is given. This sample lists approximately 48,000 distinct CDR3 sequences; its ten largest clones have around 0.5%. The material sequenced was naive CXCR3+ CD8+ T cells from blood. These receptors were taken from a human donor in good health. Some clones in this sample may be carry-over from other donors' samples. CDR3s include the opening cysteine and the closing phenylalanine or tryptophan. The order of the fields is CDR3 protein, J gene, clone size, V gene. Rows give clone size only sometimes, using once, few, many, or a class for an expanded clone.

CASSIRGFSYEQYF,TRBJ2-7,-,TRBV19
CASSYSPGFNQPQHF,TRBJ1-5,-,TRBV6-2/TRBV6-3
CASSLGSGGSYEQYF,TRBJ2-7,-,TRBV7-2
CASRLFLTESYEQYF,TRBJ2-7,-,TRBV12-3/TRBV12-4
CASPFFTVNRGYTF,TRBJ1-2,-,TRBV6-2/TRBV6-3
CASSTRDRGGRDTEAFF,TRBJ1-1,-,TRBV5-1
CSVIGTLDYNEQFF,TRBJ2-1,-,TRBV29-1
CASSYLGIGSYEQYF,TRBJ2-7,-,TRBV6-5
CASSSTSEGRETQYF,TRBJ2-5,-,TRBV12-3/TRBV12-4
CSAREPGLAEGGSYNEQFF,TRBJ2-1,-,TRBV20-1
CASRGVRYQETQYF,TRBJ2-5,-,TRBV6-2/TRBV6-3
CASYPWDRLTSGNTIYF,TRBJ1-3,-,TRBV28
CSVEDLAGQETQYF,TRBJ2-5,-,TRBV29-1
CASSFGTSGEQYF,TRBJ2-7,-,TRBV7-3
CASSWLAGRGEQFF,TRBJ2-1,-,TRBV28
CASSLVGLDEQFF,TRBJ2-1,-,TRBV7-2
CASWGGQEGQNYGYTF,TRBJ1-2,-,TRBV25-1
CATSRAVMNTEAFF,TRBJ1-1,-,TRBV15
CSVEDIRTGDRYEQYF,TRBJ2-7,medium-sized,TRBV29-1
CSARDLRGVNEQFF,TRBJ2-1,-,TRBV20-1
CASSLISNQPQHF,TRBJ1-5,-,TRBV28
CASSLELSYEQYF,TRBJ2-7,-,TRBV7-9
CASSARTGDTGELFF,TRBJ2-2,-,TRBV11-3
CASSYGGGGSYEQYF,TRBJ2-7,-,TRBV6-2/TRBV6-3
CASSLSQATDTQYF,TRBJ2-3,-,TRBV11-2
CASSYGEGIYEQYF,TRBJ2-7,-,TRBV7-6
CASREGGSYEQYF,TRBJ2-7,-,TRBV19
CASSLGDTYEQYF,TRBJ2-7,-,TRBV12-3/TRBV12-4
CASSQVDRGEGTEAFF,TRBJ1-1,-,TRBV4-3
CASSYEWGQGMVNTEAFF,TRBJ1-1,-,TRBV6-2/TRBV6-3
CASSLAEETQYF,TRBJ2-5,-,TRBV7-9
CASSEDPGLEFYEQYF,TRBJ2-7,-,TRBV10-1
CASSPGPDTNNEQFF,TRBJ2-1,-,TRBV12-3/TRBV12-4
CASSQFETGGIFYEQYF,TRBJ2-7,-,TRBV7-9
CASSLALAGSYEQYF,TRBJ2-7,-,TRBV7-2
CASGWTGANEQFF,TRBJ2-1,-,TRBV12-5
CASRGSSSQETQYF,TRBJ2-5,-,TRBV7-9
CASSPTGTYEQYF,TRBJ2-7,-,TRBV27
CASSHPTGLADLEQFF,TRBJ2-1,-,TRBV14
CASSLPLDTRNTEAFF,TRBJ1-1,-,TRBV5-1
CSANSQGPDWGEAFF,TRBJ1-1,-,TRBV20-1
CASRSLPVPGQSWYEQYF,TRBJ2-7,-,TRBV6-1
CASSFPPARTGAENEQFF,TRBJ2-1,-,TRBV7-9
CASSALPGGHNEQFF,TRBJ2-1,-,TRBV7-9
CASSLHQGYNEQFF,TRBJ2-1,-,TRBV5-1
CASSYVAGLAEQLF,TRBJ2-1,-,TRBV7-2
CASRVRGGGGIGETQYF,TRBJ2-5,-,TRBV12-3/TRBV12-4
CASEDRATGELFF,TRBJ2-2,-,TRBV2
CASSFAGMYEQYF,TRBJ2-7,-,TRBV11-2
CSARSSVDSNQPQHF,TRBJ1-5,-,TRBV20-1
CASRIRGVGYPDNEQFF,TRBJ2-1,-,TRBV19
CASSYYQGTYEQYF,TRBJ2-7,-,TRBV6-5
CASSRPAGDPTSADTQYF,TRBJ2-3,-,TRBV7-3